These 32 T cell receptor beta chains were sequenced from one sample in a study of follicular helper T cells after annual influenza vaccination. Sequenced by immunoSEQ multiplex PCR; TCRdb stores in-frame clones only, minus some. The data contain fewer than 15,000 clones, about 83% of them seen just once; the ten biggest clones take up roughly 0.45%. Time point meaning: 2015-2016 season, pre-vaccination. The sequencing here drew on CXCR5- memory CD4+ T cells sorted from blood, taken on the day of influenza vaccination. Receptor source: an adult who received the influenza vaccine.

This clone has more than one count but fewer than ten. The chain links TRBV7-9 to TRBJ1-4, with unresolved D. Looked up from germline, CDR1 is SEHNR and CDR2 is FQNEAQ (reference sequence). The CDR3 is made up of 13 amino acids. V lost 1 base and J lost 7, with 7 bases in between. The CDR3 protein is CASSLGDGEKLFF. The CDR3 nucleotides are TGTGCCAGCAGCTTAGGAGATGGTGAAAAACTGTTTTTT.

The chain uses TRBV7-9 and TRBJ2-3; D not resolved. There are 14 residues in the CDR3. The V end was cut by 1 base, the J end by 2 bases, with 7 bases between. Germline V CDR1 and CDR2: SEHNR, FQNEAQ (reference sequence). The CDR3 nucleotides read TGTGCCAGCAGCTTAGAATTACCCACAGATACGCAGTATTTT. Protein: CASSLELPTDTQYF.

This chain uses TRBV29-1 with TRBJ1-3; D unclear. Between the trimmed V and J ends, which lost 2 bases and 2 bases, there was a span of 7 bases. The CDR3 runs 13 residues. CDR1 and CDR2 from the germline V gene are SQVTM and ANQGSEA. Here the CDR3 DNA reads TGCAGCGTTGAACAGTTAACTGGAAACACCATATATTTT. Its protein product is CSVEQLTGNTIYF.

J is TRBJ2-3 and V is TRBV4-2; TRBD2 matches at 11 bases. V lost 1 base, J lost 0 bases, and 3 bases stayed unmatched. There are 17 residues in the CDR3. CDR1 is LGHNA, CDR2 YNFKEQ, per germline. The CDR3 reads CASSQGSSGGSTDTQYF. CDR3 nucleotides: TGTGCCAGCAGCCAAGGGTCTAGCGGGGGGAGCACAGATACGCAGTATTTT.

In nucleotides, the CDR3 is TGTGCCATCAGTGAGAGTACAAGGGAGTACGAGCAGTACTTC. Translating it yields CAISESTREYEQYF. J is TRBJ2-7 and V is TRBV10-3, with D maybe TRBD2 (5 bases). Germline CDR1 reads ENHRY; CDR2 reads SYGVKD. V was shortened by 2 bases and J by 4 bases, with 12 bases between the two germline ends. There are 14 residues in the CDR3.

The gene calls are TRBV28 and TRBJ1-1; TRBD1 aligns across 9 bases. V lost 3 bases to trimming and J lost 5 bases; unmatched junction nucleotides: 4. Germline CDR1 reads MDHEN; CDR2 reads SYDVKM. This CDR3 has 14 amino acids. The CDR3 coding sequence is TGTGCCAGCAGTTTCACAGGGGGCCGTACTGAAGCTTTCTTT. Amino acid sequence: CASSFTGGRTEAFF.

This chain uses TRBV29-1 with TRBJ2-7, with 8 bases lining up with TRBD2. Trimming took 7 bases from V and 5 from J; bases not matched to a gene: 13. The CDR3 has 14 amino acids. Germline V gives CDR1 SQVTM, CDR2 ANQGSEA. For the CDR3, the DNA is TGCAGCGCCCGGGGGGGGCTCGCAATCCACGAGCAGTACTTC. Its translation: CSARGGLAIHEQYF.

CDR3 nucleotide sequence: TGTGCCAGCAGCTTCCTGGGGCGCTCTGGAAACACCATATATTTT. The encoded protein is CASSFLGRSGNTIYF. The V gene is TRBV7-8, the J gene TRBJ1-3, with D possibly being TRBD1 (5 bases). The V end lost 3 bases, the J end lost 0 bases, and 9 bases lay between the germline ends. Germline V lookup: CDR1 SGHVS, CDR2 FQNEAQ. This CDR3 region has 15 residues.

The rearrangement links TRBV15 to TRBJ2-7; 7 nucleotides align to TRBD1. Trimming cost V 3 bases and J 1 base; bases outside gene matches: 9. The CDR3 contains 16 residues. Germline V gene lookup returns CDR1 LNHNV and CDR2 YYDKDF (reference sequence). In nucleotides, the CDR3 is TGTGCCACCAGCAGGTCGGACAGGATGCAATCCTACGAGCAGTACTTC. It yields the protein CATSRSDRMQSYEQYF.

The J gene is TRBJ2-1, the V gene TRBV9, with 12 bases that match TRBD2. The CDR3 extends over 17 amino acids. The V segment lost 2 bases and the J segment 6 bases; nucleotides outside the gene matches: 9. Per the germline V gene, CDR1 is SGDLS and CDR2 is YYNGEE. CDR3 protein: CASSVLAGGLSSNEQFF. CDR3 in DNA: TGTGCCAGCAGCGTCCTAGCGGGGGGGCTAAGTAGCAATGAGCAGTTCTTC.

The chain combines TRBV6-1 with TRBJ2-1; unclear D gene. Germline CDR1 and CDR2: MNHNS and SASEGT. V was trimmed by 1 base and J by 13 bases, leaving 14 bases between them. CDR3 length: 13 residues. CDR3 nucleotides: TGTGCCAGCAGTGAAGATCTTCCCCTCCGTCAGTTCTTC. It yields the protein CASSEDLPLRQFF.

The CDR3 loop is CASSQDMGPTNEKLFF. As DNA, the CDR3 is TGCGCCAGCAGCCAAGATATGGGGCCAACTAATGAAAAACTGTTTTTT. The V gene is TRBV4-1, the J gene TRBJ1-4, with D perhaps TRBD1 (5 bases). The germline CDR1 and CDR2 sequences are MGHRA and YSYEKL. The CDR3 is 16 amino acids. Trimming removed 0 bases at V and 0 bases at J, with 8 bases between.

This chain joins TRBV28 and TRBJ1-1; D is unclear. Germline CDR1 reads MDHEN; CDR2 reads SYDVKM. The CDR3 is 13 amino acids. Trimming took 6 bases from V and 1 from J, leaving 9 bases between them. The CDR3 coding sequence is TGTGCCAGCAGCCTTACCCCGAACACTGAAGCTTTCTTT. Its protein product is CASSLTPNTEAFF.

V is TRBV19 and J is TRBJ2-7; no clear D. Germline V CDR1 and CDR2: LNHDA, SQIVND (reference sequence). There are 14 residues in the CDR3. V was shortened by 3 bases and J by 0 bases, with 9 bases between the two germline ends. The CDR3 spells CASSIEWTSYEQYF. CDR3 nucleotides: TGTGCCAGTAGTATTGAGTGGACCTCCTACGAGCAGTACTTC. Supplemented by reference TRBV19 and TRBJ2-7, the full variable domain reads DGGITQSPKYLFRKEGQNVTLSCEQNLNHDAMYWYRQDPGQGLRLIYYSQIVNDFQKGDIAEGYSVSREKKESFPLTVTSAQKNPTAFYLCASSIEWTSYEQYFGPGTRLTVT.

This sequence joins TRBV5-1 and TRBJ2-1, with 12 bases identical to TRBD2. V gave up 2 bases and J gave up 4 bases; unmatched junction bases: 1. Germline-derived CDR1 and CDR2 are SGHRS and YFSETQ. This CDR3 contains 15 residues. CDR3 bases: TGCGCCAGCAGCTTTACTAGCGGGGGGTACAATGAGCAGTTCTTC. Translating gives CASSFTSGGYNEQFF.

Only one count was recorded for this clone. CDR3 loop: CASSSRGTSYEQYF. CDR3 coding DNA: TGTGCCAGCAGCTCCAGGGGGACATCCTACGAGCAGTACTTC. The genes are TRBV11-2 and TRBJ2-7, with 7 bases fitting TRBD1. The CDR3 length is 14 residues. The J segment lost 1 base and the V segment lost 4 bases, leaving 4 bases of the junction unmatched. Looked up from germline, CDR1 is SGHAT and CDR2 is FQNNGV.

This chain uses TRBV11-3 with TRBJ2-7; 10 bases align to TRBD1. The CDR3 sequence is 17 residues long. The ends lost 2 bases at V and 5 bases at J; junction bases unmatched: 12. CDR1 is SGHNT, CDR2 YENEEA, per germline. The CDR3 DNA follows: TGTGCCAGCAGCTTATCCGGTTTCGGGACAGGGGCCCACGAGCAGTACTTC. It translates to CASSLSGFGTGAHEQYF.

This sequence joins TRBV28 and TRBJ2-3; 7 positions match TRBD1. Unmatched junction bases numbered 13, after V lost 5 bases and J lost 5 bases. CDR1 and CDR2 (germline): MDHEN, SYDVKM. The CDR3 consists of 16 residues. The CDR3 region has the DNA TGTGCCAGCAGTGAACGCAGGGGGTTGAGGGGAGATACGCAGTATTTT. It codes for CASSERRGLRGDTQYF.

The chain has TRBV27 and TRBJ1-2, with D possibly being TRBD1 (5 bases). Per the germline V gene, CDR1 is MNHEY and CDR2 is SMNVEV (reference sequence). The CDR3 totals 15 residues. Trimming cost V 5 bases and J 5 bases, with 18 bases left between them. In DNA, the CDR3 is TGTGCCAGCAGTATCAACAGGTTCGCGGAGTATGGCTACACCTTC. Encoded protein: CASSINRFAEYGYTF.

The chain links TRBV5-1 to TRBJ2-7, with no clear D. CDR3 length equals 13 residues. Germline lookup yields CDR1 SGHRS and CDR2 YFSETQ. Trimming shortened V by 1 base and J by 1 base, and 6 bases separated the two germline ends. As DNA, the CDR3 is TGCGCCAGCAGCTTGATGCCATCCTACGAGCAGTACTTC. This codes for CASSLMPSYEQYF.

V is TRBV7-2 and J is TRBJ2-5; TRBD2 matches at 11 bases. The CDR3 is made up of 19 amino acids. CDR1 and CDR2 from the germline V gene are SGHTA and FQGNSA. Germline trimming cut 2 bases from V and 5 bases from J; bases unmatched to any gene: 16. The CDR3 is CASSLPTLSSGGRGETQYF. The CDR3 coding sequence is TGTGCCAGCAGCTTACCCACTTTGTCTAGCGGGGGGCGTGGGGAGACCCAGTACTTC.

The chain joins TRBV6-4 to TRBJ2-1; D uncertain. The length of the CDR3 is 13 residues. Germline assignment: CDR1 MRHNA and CDR2 SNTAGT. The ends were cut back, 8 bases at V and 0 bases at J, with 8 bases in the middle. The CDR3 DNA is TGTGCCAGCGCGCAGGACTCCTACAATGAGCAGTTCTTC. This translates into CASAQDSYNEQFF.

This clone has only a few counts. The rearrangement uses TRBV2 and TRBJ1-5; maybe TRBD1 (6 bases). This CDR3 region has 12 residues. V was cut by 9 bases and J by 2 bases, with 8 bases left in between. CDR1 SNHLY and CDR2 FYNNEI come from the germline V gene. The CDR3 region is CASAGGNQPQHF. CDR3 in DNA: TGTGCCAGTGCAGGGGGCAATCAGCCCCAGCATTTT. Supplemented by reference TRBV2 and TRBJ1-5, the full variable domain reads EPEVTQTPSHQVTQMGQEVILRCVPISNHLYFYWYRQILGQKVEFLVSFYNNEISEKSEIFDDQFSVERPDGSNFTLKIRSTKLEDSAMYFCASAGGNQPQHFGDGTRLSIL.

This clone was seen a few times. V gene TRBV19 combines with J gene TRBJ1-5; D uncertain. The CDR3 covers 13 residues. With 4 bases removed from V and 5 bases from J, the gap between germline ends came to 9 bases. Germline V gene lookup returns CDR1 LNHDA and CDR2 SQIVND (reference sequence). CDR3 nucleotide sequence: TGTGCCAGTAGTACCGCCTTCGATCAGCCCCAGCATTTT. It translates to CASSTAFDQPQHF.

This clone came up a few times. The chain combines TRBV4-1 with TRBJ2-7; TRBD2 matches 9 bases. The CDR3 covers 15 residues. V was pared by 1 base and J by 10 bases, with 11 bases of the junction left unmatched. Looked up from germline, CDR1 is MGHRA and CDR2 is YSYEKL. DNA of the CDR3: TGCGCCAGCAGCCAAGGGTCTAGCGGGGACCGTGTTCAGTACTTC. Translated: CASSQGSSGDRVQYF.

This clone has just one count. This same CDR3 is encoded by further DNA sequences in the sample. CDR3 nucleotides: TGCAGCGTTGAAGTGGGGGGTGAGGGGTACCAAGAGACCCAGTACTTC. This sequence encodes CSVEVGGEGYQETQYF. The chain links TRBV29-1 to TRBJ2-5; possible D gene TRBD2, 6 bases. Germline assignment: CDR1 SQVTM and CDR2 ANQGSEA. The CDR3 runs to 16 residues. Deletions cut 1 base from V and 0 bases from J, with 15 bases between.

The chain is built from TRBV9 and TRBJ2-2, with TRBD2 matching over 13 bases. There are 16 residues in the CDR3. Germline CDR1 and CDR2: SGDLS and YYNGEE. Trimming at V came to 2 bases and at J to 7 bases, leaving 5 bases not matched to a gene. CDR3 in amino acids: CASSVTSGGLIGELFF. The CDR3 DNA sequence: TGTGCCAGCAGCGTGACTAGCGGGGGGTTAATCGGGGAGCTGTTTTTT.

DNA of the CDR3: TGTGCCAGCTCAACCTCGGCGCCCCACGGAGTCTACGAGCAGTACTTC. Translated, it gives CASSTSAPHGVYEQYF. The rearrangement links TRBV18 to TRBJ2-7; D uncertain. The CDR3 contains 16 residues. The V end was cut by 5 bases, the J end by 3 bases, with 20 bases between. Germline assignment: CDR1 KGHSH and CDR2 LQKENI.

This clone was seen only a few times. The V call is TRBV6-4, the J call TRBJ1-5, with a tentative D call TRBD1 (5 bases). V lost 6 bases and J 5 bases, leaving 17 bases between the germline ends. Germline V gene sequence: CDR1 MRHNA, CDR2 SNTAGT. The CDR3 is made up of 15 amino acids. CDR3 coding DNA: TGTGCCAGCAGGACCCTGAGCAGGGACGATCAGCCCCAGCATTTT. The encoded protein is CASRTLSRDDQPQHF.

This chain uses TRBV7-2 with TRBJ1-2; D is unresolved. With 1 base removed from V and 3 bases from J, the gap between germline ends came to 18 bases. CDR1 and CDR2 (germline): SGHTA, FQGNSA. This CDR3 has 17 residues. The chain's CDR3 is CASSLVGTAAIDYGYTF. The CDR3 DNA reads as TGTGCCAGCAGCTTAGTTGGCACAGCCGCTATTGACTATGGCTACACCTTC.

The rearrangement links TRBV5-5 to TRBJ2-1; 11 nucleotides match TRBD2. The V gene's germline CDR1 is SGHKS and CDR2 YYEKEE (reference sequence). Trimming cost V 4 bases and J 7 bases; bases outside gene matches: 10. The CDR3 contains 16 residues. The CDR3 is CASSLGLAEAGNEQFF. The CDR3 nucleotides read TGTGCCAGCAGCCTGGGACTAGCGGAGGCGGGGAATGAGCAGTTCTTC.

The J gene is TRBJ1-3, the V gene TRBV28; D may be TRBD1 (5 bases). The germline V and J ends were trimmed by 7 bases and 0 bases, with 22 bases remaining between them. This CDR3 has 18 residues. Per germline, CDR1 MDHEN and CDR2 SYDVKM. CDR3 amino acids: CASMGAPGQMISGNTIYF. CDR3 nucleotide sequence: TGTGCCAGCATGGGTGCTCCAGGACAAATGATCTCTGGAAACACCATATATTTT. Full variable domain (missing parts from reference TRBV28 and TRBJ1-3): DVKVTQSSRYLVKRTGEKVFLECVQDMDHENMFWYRQDPGLGLRLIYFSYDVKMKEKGDIPEGYSVSREKKERFSLILESASTNQTSMYLCASMGAPGQMISGNTIYFGEGSWLTVV.